The text below deals with one T cell receptor beta chain. The source of the sample is a study of shared clonotypes between healthy human individuals. The healthy adult donors were HIV-negative and reported no recent acute infections or vaccinations. All participating donors were Caucasian adults from Nashville, Tennessee. The method was immunoSEQ multiplex PCR; TCRdb's version includes in-frame clones alone and lacks a portion of them. The profile covers 780,000 or so clones, with 55% to 75% appearing a single time and roughly 1.8% taken by the ten largest. There are 16 residues in the CDR3. V was trimmed by 3 bases and J by 4 bases, leaving 18 bases between them. Germline-derived CDR1 and CDR2 are SGHAT and FQDESV (reference sequence).

The V and J genes are TRBV11-1 and TRBJ2-5; possible D gene TRBD1, 6 bases. The receptor was derived from a woman aged 30 to 39 in good health. Sequencing was done on a sample of memory CD4+ T cells sorted from blood. Sample subset: CD45RA-negative fraction. CDR3 sequence (DNA): TGTGCCAGCAGCTTCGGTCTCACAGGGAGAAGAGAGACCCAGTACTTC. Protein product: CASSFGLTGRRETQYF.